A selection of T cell receptor beta chains follows, all from one sample in a study of T-cell reconstitution after alpha-beta-depleted transplantation in children. One entry per CDR3 protein, called by TCRdb with MiXCR from the PCR reads. This sample has 450,000 to 550,000 distinct CDR3 sequences, with more than 9.5% found just once. The sample was PBMCs, mostly from graft donor cells, taken 180 days after TCRalphabeta/CD19-depleted stem cell transplant. Receptors originate from a female patient aged 2-10 years who had a stem cell transplant for aplastic anemia, so the T cells may come from the graft donor. CDR3s include the opening cysteine and the closing phenylalanine or tryptophan. D genes are given only for firm matches. The size field is filled for only some rows; it gives once, few, many or a size class.

NA,TRBV5-1,few,TRBJ2-7,TGCGCCAGCACTAAGGGTCAAAACTCCTACGAGCAGTACTTC,CASTKGQNSYEQYF
NA,TRBV7-2,few,TRBJ2-7,TGTGCCAGCAGCTTGGGCTACCGGACCCCCTACGAGCAGTACTTC,CASSLGYRTPYEQYF
NA,TRBV29-1,few,TRBJ2-5,TGCAGCGCCCCGCGGCAGGGTCAAGAGACCCAGTACTTC,CSAPRQGQETQYF
NA,TRBV15,many,TRBJ2-7,TGTGCCACCAGCAGAGGGATTGACGGGACGTCCTACGAGCAGTACTTC,CATSRGIDGTSYEQYF
TRBD2,TRBV18,NA,TRBJ2-5,TGTGCCAGCTCACTACGGATAGCGGGGCTACAAGAGACCCAGTACTTC,CASSLRIAGLQETQYF
NA,TRBV6-5,few,TRBJ1-2,TGTGCCAGCAGTTATTCCGCACGGCCAGGGGGCTACACCTTC,CASSYSARPGGYTF
NA,TRBV29-1,NA,TRBJ2-1,TGCAGCGTTGGGAATCACAATGAGCAGTTCTTC,CSVGNHNEQFF
TRBD2,TRBV4-3,few,TRBJ2-3,TGCGCCAGCAGCCCGGGAGGTGCAGATACGCAGTATTTT,CASSPGGADTQYF
NA,TRBV12-3/TRBV12-4,few,TRBJ1-6,TGTGCCAGCACCGGGACCGCTAATTCACCCCTCCACTTT,CASTGTANSPLHF
NA,TRBV10-3,NA,TRBJ2-5,TGTGCCATCAAGTCCCTCGGGAACCAAGAGACCCAGTACTTC,CAIKSLGNQETQYF
NA,TRBV11-3,NA,TRBJ2-1,TGTGCCAGCAGCTTAGTACTAGGCGCCCAGGGGCAGTTCTTC,CASSLVLGAQGQFF
TRBD2,TRBV7-9,few,TRBJ2-1,TGTGCCAGCAGCTCGACTAGCGGGAGGACTTACAATGAGCAGTTCTTC,CASSSTSGRTYNEQFF
NA,TRBV6-5,few,TRBJ1-2,TGTGCCAGCAGTTACAATGAGTTGGGCTATGGCTACACCTTC,CASSYNELGYGYTF
NA,TRBV11-2,NA,TRBJ2-7,TGTGCCAGCAGCTTCTCTATGGTGGGCCCGGAATATTACTACGAGCAGTACTTC,CASSFSMVGPEYYYEQYF
NA,TRBV20-1,many,TRBJ1-1,TGCAGTGCTAGAGGGACTGAAGCTTTCTTT,CSARGTEAFF
NA,TRBV15,few,TRBJ1-4,TGTGCCACCAGCGCTACTCAAGGGGCTAATGAAAAACTGTTTTTT,CATSATQGANEKLFF
TRBD2,TRBV20-1,NA,TRBJ2-5,TGCAGTGCTCAACCCCTTCGACTAGCGGGACGGGAGACCCAGTACTTC,CSAQPLRLAGRETQYF
TRBD1,TRBV29-1,NA,TRBJ1-5,TGCAGCGCTACAAGACAGGGGTCTAGCAATCAGCCCCAGCATTTT,CSATRQGSSNQPQHF
TRBD2,TRBV20-1,NA,TRBJ2-1,TGCAGTGCTAGTCCGACTAGCGGGAGGGGGACTACAGGTGAGCAGTTCTTC,CSASPTSGRGTTGEQFF
NA,TRBV13,NA,TRBJ2-1,TGTGCCAGCAGCTTAGGGGTAAAGGACGAGCAGTTCTTC,CASSLGVKDEQFF
NA,TRBV5-1,few,TRBJ1-3,TGCGCCAGCAGCTCGGGGGACCTCTCTCCATACCGAAACACCATATATTTT,CASSSGDLSPYRNTIYF
TRBD2,TRBV7-6,once,TRBJ2-3,TGTGCCAGCAGCCCCCGGCCGGCGGGAGTACCCACAGATACGCAGTATTTT,CASSPRPAGVPTDTQYF
NA,TRBV7-2,few,TRBJ1-5,TGTGCCAGCAGCTTAGCACGGGGGAATCAGCCCCAGCATTTT,CASSLARGNQPQHF
TRBD2,TRBV30,NA,TRBJ2-3,TGTGCCTGGAGATGGCGACTAGCGGGAGGAGATACGCAGTATTTT,CAWRWRLAGGDTQYF
TRBD1,TRBV3-1,NA,TRBJ2-7,TGTGCCAGCAGCTCCCTGACAGGGCTCTCCTACGAGCAGTACTTC,CASSSLTGLSYEQYF
TRBD2,TRBV3-1,few,TRBJ2-3,TGTGCCAGCAGCCGACTAGCGCCTAGCACAGATACGCAGTATTTT,CASSRLAPSTDTQYF
NA,TRBV10-3,NA,TRBJ2-7,TGTGCCATCAGTGCGCCGGAAACCTACGAGCAGTACTTC,CAISAPETYEQYF
NA,TRBV11-2,many,TRBJ2-7,TGTGCCAGCAGCCGCGTGGACTACGAGCAGTACTTC,CASSRVDYEQYF